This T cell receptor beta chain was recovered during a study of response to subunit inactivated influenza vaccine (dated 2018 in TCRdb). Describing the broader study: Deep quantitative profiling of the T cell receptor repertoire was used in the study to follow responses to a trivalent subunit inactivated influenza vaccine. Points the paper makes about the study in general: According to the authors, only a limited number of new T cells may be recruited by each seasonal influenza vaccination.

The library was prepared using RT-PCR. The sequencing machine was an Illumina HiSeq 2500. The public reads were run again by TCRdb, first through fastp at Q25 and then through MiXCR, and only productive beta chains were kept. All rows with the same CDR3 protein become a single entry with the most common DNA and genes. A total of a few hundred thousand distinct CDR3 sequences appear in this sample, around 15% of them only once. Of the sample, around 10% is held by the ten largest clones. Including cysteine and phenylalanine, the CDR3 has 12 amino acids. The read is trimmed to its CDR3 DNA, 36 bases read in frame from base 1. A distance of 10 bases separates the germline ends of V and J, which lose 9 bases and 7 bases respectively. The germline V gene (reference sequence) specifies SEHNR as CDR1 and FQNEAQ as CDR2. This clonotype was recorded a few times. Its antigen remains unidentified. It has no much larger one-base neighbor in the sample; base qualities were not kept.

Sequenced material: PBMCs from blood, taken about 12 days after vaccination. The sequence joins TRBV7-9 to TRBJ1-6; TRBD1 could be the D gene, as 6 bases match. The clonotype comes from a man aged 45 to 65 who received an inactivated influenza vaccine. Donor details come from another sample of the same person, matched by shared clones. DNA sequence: TGTGCCAGTCGTACAGGGAATTCACCCCTCCACTTT. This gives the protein CASRTGNSPLHF. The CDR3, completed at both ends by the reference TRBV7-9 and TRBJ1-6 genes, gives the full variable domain DTGVSQNPRHKITKRGQNVTFRCDPISEHNRLYWYRQTLGQGPEFLTYFQNEAQLEKSRLLSDRFSAERPKGSFSTLEIQRTEQGDSAMYLCASRTGNSPLHFGNGTRLTVT.